The 26 T cell receptor beta chains below all came from one sample that was sequenced in a study of blood T cell repertoires in COVID-19 (dated by TCRdb to 2018 to 2020). The library was prepared using the immunoSEQ multiplex PCR assay. The clones in this table, taken by TCRdb from immuneACCESS, are in-frame only. Not every clone is retained; where verified, under half of the shortfall comes from an unresolved V gene, and the cause of the rest is unknown. This sample comprises 95,000 to 150,000 clones, around 91% of them detected only once. Jointly, the top ten make up 3.5% to 4% of the sample. The sequenced material came from peripheral blood. The source of these receptors is a woman in her sixties or seventies with COVID-19, enrolled during active disease.

The rearrangement joins TRBV2 to TRBJ1-3; 7 positions match TRBD1. This CDR3 is 13 amino acids long. The junction had 5 bases not matched to a gene; V was cut back by 6 bases and J by 6 bases. Per the germline V gene, CDR1 is SNHLY and CDR2 is FYNNEI. The CDR3 sequence is CASRGDRLNTIYF. The CDR3 DNA follows: TGTGCCAGCAGGGGGGACAGACTAAACACCATATATTTT.

This clone showed up just once. The V call is TRBV3-1 (or the pseudogene TRBV3-2), the J call TRBJ1-1; D is ambiguous. Deletions cut 4 bases from V and 1 base from J, with 10 bases between. The CDR3 totals 14 residues. Germline CDR1 is LGHDT and CDR2 is YNNKEL (reference sequence). The CDR3 DNA is TGTGCCAGCAGCCGCGGGATACAGAACACTGAAGCTTTCTTT. Its protein product is CASSRGIQNTEAFF.

The chain combines TRBV6-2 or TRBV6-3 with TRBJ1-2; TRBD1 matches at 7 bases. Germline lookup yields CDR1 MNHEY and CDR2 SVGEGT. This CDR3 spans 13 amino acids. Germline trimming cut 4 bases from V and 8 bases from J; bases unmatched to any gene: 7. The CDR3 nucleotides read TGTGCCAGCAGTTTGACAGGGCAAAGGGGCTACACCTTC. This encodes CASSLTGQRGYTF.

This clone was observed once. The chain employs TRBV12-3 or TRBV12-4 and TRBJ2-7; 7 nucleotides line up with TRBD2. The CDR3 loop spans 13 amino acids. J was trimmed by 6 bases and V by 7 bases; bases with no gene match: 9. Written as DNA, the CDR3 is TGTGCCAGCACTCCCGGGGAGGGGTCCGAGCAGTACTTC. Protein: CASTPGEGSEQYF.

This clone was observed a handful of times. The V and J genes are TRBV5-1 and TRBJ1-5; unclear D gene. The CDR3 length is 13 residues. Germline values: CDR1 SGHRS, CDR2 YFSETQ. V was shortened by 0 bases and J by 4 bases, with 5 bases between the two germline ends. The CDR3 sequence is CASSLAPNQPQHF. The DNA of the CDR3 is TGCGCCAGCAGCTTGGCTCCGAATCAGCCCCAGCATTTT.

The chain links TRBV5-4 to TRBJ2-2, with 13 bases lining up with TRBD2. The CDR3 runs to 17 residues. V lost 2 bases, J lost 0 bases, and 1 base stayed unmatched. The germline V gene has CDR1 SGHNT and CDR2 YYREEE (reference sequence). CDR3 in DNA: TGTGCCAGCAGCTTCGGACTAGCGGGGGCGAACACCGGGGAGCTGTTTTTT. Encoded protein: CASSFGLAGANTGELFF.

The chain links TRBV27 to TRBJ1-1; perhaps TRBD1 as D (6 bases). Trimming cost V 7 bases and J 2 bases, with 11 bases left between them. This CDR3 has 13 residues. From germline, CDR1 is MNHEY and CDR2 SMNVEV (reference sequence). The CDR3 nucleotides are TGTGCCAGCAACGGACAGACAAACACTGAAGCTTTCTTT. Its translation is CASNGQTNTEAFF.

The chain has TRBV28 and TRBJ2-1, with TRBD1 matching over 7 bases. Trimming took 5 bases from V and 5 from J; bases not matched to a gene: 9. The CDR3 is 15 residues long. Germline V lookup: CDR1 MDHEN, CDR2 SYDVKM. The CDR3 coding sequence is TGTGCCAGCAGTCCCTCGGGACAGTGGGACAATGAGCAGTTCTTC. Residues: CASSPSGQWDNEQFF.

CDR3 nucleotides: TGTGCCAGCTCACCACCGATGCCGGGACAGAAGACTGAAGCTTTCTTT. This codes for CASSPPMPGQKTEAFF. The chain uses TRBV18 and TRBJ1-1; TRBD1 matches at 7 bases. The V segment lost 0 bases and the J segment 5 bases; nucleotides outside the gene matches: 9. The CDR3 loop spans 16 amino acids. The germline V gene has CDR1 KGHSH and CDR2 LQKENI.

The chain employs TRBV6-5 and TRBJ2-7; D may be TRBD1 (5 bases). From germline, CDR1 is MNHEY and CDR2 SVGAGI. The germline V and J ends were trimmed by 3 bases and 7 bases, with 19 bases remaining between them. The CDR3 is made up of 15 amino acids. CDR3 residues: CASSYPTQAGREQYF. For the CDR3, the DNA is TGTGCCAGCAGTTATCCCACCCAGGCAGGGCGGGAGCAGTACTTC.

This chain joins TRBV3-1 (or the pseudogene TRBV3-2) and TRBJ1-1, with TRBD1 as a possible D gene (5 bases). Germline CDR1 and CDR2: LGHDT and YNNKEL (reference sequence). V dropped 6 bases and J dropped 3 bases, with 14 bases sitting between them. The CDR3 is 14 amino acids. The CDR3 bases are TGTGCCAGCAGGTATCAGGGAGGCGACACTGAAGCTTTCTTT. Translating gives CASRYQGGDTEAFF.

The chain recombines TRBV4-3 with TRBJ1-1; no reliable D call. V dropped 1 base and J dropped 6 bases, with 18 bases sitting between them. This CDR3 comprises 16 residues. Looked up from germline, CDR1 is LGHNA and CDR2 is YSLEER. CDR3 amino acids: CASSQGEGKGYSEAFF. The DNA of the CDR3 is TGCGCCAGCAGCCAAGGGGAGGGCAAGGGATATTCTGAAGCTTTCTTT.

V usage is TRBV5-1 and J usage is TRBJ1-1; a weak D match, TRBD1 (5 bases). This CDR3 comprises 15 residues. Trimming took 2 bases from V and 3 from J, leaving 14 bases between them. Germline assignment: CDR1 SGHRS and CDR2 YFSETQ. CDR3 residues: CASSFSGRGDTEAFF. DNA of the CDR3: TGCGCCAGCAGCTTCTCCGGACGGGGGGACACTGAAGCTTTCTTT.

This chain connects TRBV7-8 to TRBJ1-4, with D uncertain. Trimming pared 4 bases from V and 7 bases from J, leaving 13 bases between. CDR3 length: 14 amino acids. Germline loops: CDR1 SGHVS, CDR2 FQNEAQ. DNA of the CDR3: TGTGCCAGCAGCTCCGATTCGGCGGGTGAAAAACTGTTTTTT. This codes for CASSSDSAGEKLFF.

The rearrangement joins TRBV7-8 to TRBJ1-3; no clear D. Trimming shortened V by 1 base and J by 8 bases, and 9 bases separated the two germline ends. Germline lookup yields CDR1 SGHVS and CDR2 FQNEAQ. This CDR3 region has 13 residues. CDR3 region: CASSLVESDTIYF. For the CDR3, the DNA is TGTGCCAGCAGCTTAGTCGAATCAGACACCATATATTTT.

CDR3 sequence reads: CASSLGGGDTGELFF. CDR3 DNA: TGTGCCAGCAGCTTAGGAGGGGGGGACACCGGGGAGCTGTTTTTT. V usage is TRBV11-3 and J usage is TRBJ2-2, with a tentative D call TRBD2 (7 bases). This CDR3 spans 15 amino acids. Germline CDR1 reads SGHNT; CDR2 reads YENEEA. The V and J ends lost 1 base and 3 bases respectively, with 9 bases between them.

The rearrangement links TRBV4-2 to TRBJ1-1; D unresolved. CDR3 size: 13 residues. V shed 0 bases and J shed 3 bases, with 5 bases lying between them. In germline, CDR1 is LGHNA, CDR2 YNFKEQ. The CDR3 DNA reads TGTGCCAGCAGCCAAGATTGGCACACTGAAGCTTTCTTT. Translating gives CASSQDWHTEAFF.

V and J are TRBV15 and TRBJ1-2; D perhaps matches TRBD1 (6 bases). The germline gives CDR1 LNHNV, CDR2 YYDKDF (reference sequence). This CDR3 has 15 residues. V was shortened by 0 bases and J by 6 bases, with 14 bases between the two germline ends. CDR3 in amino acids: CATSREFGGPDGYTF. The CDR3 region has the DNA TGTGCCACCAGCAGAGAATTTGGGGGCCCGGATGGCTACACCTTC.

The chain joins TRBV19 to TRBJ2-7; TRBD2 aligns across 12 bases. CDR1 and CDR2 (germline): LNHDA, SQIVND (reference sequence). V lost 5 bases and J lost 7; bases outside the gene matches: 12. The CDR3 contains 16 residues. The CDR3 nucleotides read TGTGCCAGTAGTCTCTCTAGCGGGGGGGCTGCCGGGGAGCAGTACTTC. This translates into CASSLSSGGAAGEQYF. Complete variable domain (other parts from reference TRBV19 and TRBJ2-7): DGGITQSPKYLFRKEGQNVTLSCEQNLNHDAMYWYRQDPGQGLRLIYYSQIVNDFQKGDIAEGYSVSREKKESFPLTVTSAQKNPTAFYLCASSLSSGGAAGEQYFGPGTRLTVT.

This chain connects TRBV27 to TRBJ1-5; D uncertain. The germline V gene has CDR1 MNHEY and CDR2 SMNVEV (reference sequence). Trimming pared 4 bases from V and 7 bases from J, leaving 11 bases between. The CDR3 extends over 13 amino acids. CDR3 sequence: CASSYGVRQPQHF. In nucleotides, the CDR3 is TGTGCCAGCAGTTACGGGGTACGGCAGCCCCAGCATTTT.

The chain employs TRBV6-2 or TRBV6-3 and TRBJ2-2, with a weak D call TRBD2 (7 bases). Trimming removed 0 bases at V and 4 bases at J, with 15 bases between. The germline V gene encodes CDR1 MNHEY and CDR2 SVGEGT. The CDR3 totals 17 residues. CDR3 in amino acids: CASSYSMGGQGTGELFF. In DNA form, the CDR3 reads TGTGCCAGCAGTTACTCGATGGGGGGGCAGGGCACCGGGGAGCTGTTTTTT.

This rearrangement joins TRBV11-2 to TRBJ2-4, with TRBD2 matching over 11 bases. The CDR3 runs 17 residues. Germline lookup yields CDR1 SGHAT and CDR2 FQNNGV. The junction had 5 bases not matched to a gene; V was cut back by 4 bases and J by 0 bases. The CDR3, as DNA: TGTGCCAGCAGCTCCTATAGCGGGGGGGTAGCCAAAAACATTCAGTACTTC. Translated, it gives CASSSYSGGVAKNIQYF.

The chain links TRBV5-6 to TRBJ2-5; 7 nucleotides line up with TRBD1. The CDR3 has 14 residues. Trimming took 6 bases from V and 2 from J; bases not matched to a gene: 7. Per germline, CDR1 SGHDT and CDR2 YYEEEE. The CDR3 sequence: CASTLTGVQETQYF. CDR3 coding DNA: TGTGCCAGCACCCTCACAGGGGTGCAAGAGACCCAGTACTTC.

Here the CDR3 DNA reads TGTGCCAGCAGTTTATCGGAGGGGGCTCGGCATTCACCCCTCCACTTT. It yields the protein CASSLSEGARHSPLHF. This rearrangement joins TRBV27 to TRBJ1-6; 7 positions agree with TRBD1. CDR3 length: 16 amino acids. Trimming at V came to 0 bases and at J to 8 bases, leaving 7 bases not matched to a gene. Germline values: CDR1 MNHEY, CDR2 SMNVEV (reference sequence).

The chain uses TRBV9 and TRBJ2-1; 7 bases are shared with TRBD1. In germline, CDR1 is SGDLS, CDR2 YYNGEE. V lost 0 bases and J lost 3; bases outside the gene matches: 9. This CDR3 spans 17 amino acids. This CDR3 reads CASSVVTGTANYNEQFF. Here the CDR3 DNA reads TGTGCCAGCAGCGTAGTTACCGGGACAGCGAACTACAATGAGCAGTTCTTC.

This sequence joins TRBV19 and TRBJ2-2; 8 nucleotides align to TRBD2. V dropped 7 bases and J dropped 3; count of bases not matched to a gene: 16. This CDR3 spans 18 amino acids. Germline CDR1 reads LNHDA; CDR2 reads SQIVND (reference sequence). CDR3: CASKGAVRGVGDTGELFF. CDR3 DNA: TGTGCCAGTAAGGGCGCTGTGCGGGGGGTTGGAGACACCGGGGAGCTGTTTTTT.